This T cell receptor beta chain was recorded in a study of cytotoxic CD8 clonotypes in ibrutinib-treated CLL. With 5 bases removed from V and 8 bases from J, the gap between germline ends came to 10 bases. Germline-derived CDR1 and CDR2 are SEHNR and FQNEAQ (reference sequence). This CDR3 spans 13 amino acids. Measured with immunoSEQ multiplex PCR; TCRdb has only the in-frame clones, and not every one. The table has over 120,000 clones, about three quarters seen once. The table lists this clone with many counts. The sequencing used PBMCs, collected after 24 months of ibrutinib treatment. The chain carries TRBV7-9 and TRBJ1-6, with D tentatively TRBD1 (5 bases). This TCR was sampled from a human donor with chronic lymphocytic leukemia. The CDR3 region is CASSQGLHSPLHF. Written as DNA, the CDR3 is TGTGCCAGCAGCCAGGGTTTGCATTCACCCCTCCACTTT.